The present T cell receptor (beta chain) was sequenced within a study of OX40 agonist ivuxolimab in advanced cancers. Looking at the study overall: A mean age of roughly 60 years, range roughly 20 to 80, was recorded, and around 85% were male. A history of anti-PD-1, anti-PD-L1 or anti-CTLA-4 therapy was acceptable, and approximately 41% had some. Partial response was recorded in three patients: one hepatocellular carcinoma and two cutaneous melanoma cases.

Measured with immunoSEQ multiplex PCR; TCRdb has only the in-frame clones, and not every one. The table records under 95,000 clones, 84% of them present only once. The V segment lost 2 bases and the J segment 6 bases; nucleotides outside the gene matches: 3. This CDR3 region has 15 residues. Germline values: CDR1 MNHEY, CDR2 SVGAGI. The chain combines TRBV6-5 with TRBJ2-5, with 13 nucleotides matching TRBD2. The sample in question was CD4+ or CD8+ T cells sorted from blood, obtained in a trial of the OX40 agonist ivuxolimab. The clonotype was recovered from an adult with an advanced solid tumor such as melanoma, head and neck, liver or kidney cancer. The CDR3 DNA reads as TGTGCCAGCAGTTACGGACTAGCGGGGGTCAAGACCCAGTACTTC. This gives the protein CASSYGLAGVKTQYF.